What follows are 14 T cell receptor beta chains derived from one specimen sequenced in a study of Graves' ophthalmopathy and Graves' hyperthyroidism. TCR beta CDR3 regions were amplified from RNA transcripts. RT-PCR was first run with HTBI primers, then multiplex PCR in a second round. TCRdb used MiXCR to reprocess the multiplex PCR reads, holding one entry per CDR3 protein. The sample has under 350,000 distinct CDR3 sequences, roughly a sixth seen once. The sample comprised peripheral blood. These TCRs come from an adult man with Graves' ophthalmopathy.

The chain carries TRBV7-2 and TRBJ1-5; tentatively, D is TRBD1 (6 bases). Looked up from germline, CDR1 is SGHTA and CDR2 is FQGNSA. V was shortened by 3 bases and J by 1 base, with 10 bases between the two germline ends. The CDR3 sequence is 15 residues long. This CDR3 is CASSLGAGSNQPQHF. The CDR3 DNA reads as TGTGCCAGCAGCTTGGGGGCGGGGAGCAATCAGCCCCAGCATTTT.

This clonotype came up many times. The chain employs TRBV5-1 and TRBJ1-1; D uncertain. This CDR3 is built from 13 residues. The V and J ends lost 6 bases and 1 base respectively, with 10 bases between them. Germline-derived CDR1 and CDR2 are SGHRS and YFSETQ. The chain's CDR3 is CASTRTENTEAFF. In nucleotides, the CDR3 is TGCGCCAGCACCCGGACGGAGAACACTGAAGCTTTCTTT.

V is TRBV20-1 and J is TRBJ1-2; no clear D gene. The germline V gene encodes CDR1 DFQATT and CDR2 SNEGSKA (reference sequence). This CDR3 has 16 residues. Trimming cost V 0 bases and J 4 bases, with 18 bases left between them. The DNA of the CDR3 is TGCAGTGCTAGAGACTCCCTTTTGGGTGGAATCTATGGCTACACCTTC. Its protein product is CSARDSLLGGIYGYTF.

The chain carries TRBV28 and TRBJ1-1; D is possibly TRBD1 (6 bases). V shed 7 bases and J shed 4 bases, with 13 bases lying between them. Germline CDR1 MDHEN, CDR2 SYDVKM. The CDR3 is 13 amino acids. The CDR3 region is CASTPGTPTEAFF. The CDR3, as DNA: TGTGCCAGCACCCCGGGGACACCCACTGAAGCTTTCTTT. Filled out from reference TRBV28 and TRBJ1-1, the complete variable domain reads DVKVTQSSRYLVKRTGEKVFLECVQDMDHENMFWYRQDPGLGLRLIYFSYDVKMKEKGDIPEGYSVSREKKERFSLILESASTNQTSMYLCASTPGTPTEAFFGQGTRLTVV.

The table lists this clonotype with many counts. The CDR3 region is CASSVQAGPYEQYF. The CDR3, as DNA: TGTGCCAGCAGCGTACAAGCGGGCCCCTACGAGCAGTACTTC. J is TRBJ2-7 and V is TRBV9; D might be TRBD2 (6 bases). The CDR3 length is 14 residues. Per the germline V gene, CDR1 is SGDLS and CDR2 is YYNGEE. Trimming removed 1 base at V and 2 bases at J, with 10 bases between. The variable domain in full, completed from reference TRBV9 and TRBJ2-7, reads DSGVTQTPKHLITATGQRVTLRCSPRSGDLSVYWYQQSLDQGLQFLIQYYNGEERAKGNILERFSAQQFPDLHSELNLSSLELGDSALYFCASSVQAGPYEQYFGPGTRLTVT.

This clonotype occurred many times. The CDR3: CATSPSKELGETQYF. CDR3 nucleotide sequence: TGTGCCACCAGTCCCTCGAAGGAGCTTGGAGAGACCCAGTACTTC. The rearrangement uses TRBV24-1 and TRBJ2-5; D call uncertain. Germline CDR1 is KGHDR and CDR2 is SFDVKD. V shed 6 bases and J shed 4 bases, with 17 bases lying between them. This CDR3 region has 15 residues.

The CDR3 nucleotides are TGTGCCAGTAGGGAGAGGACGGCGGGTACTGAAGCTTTCTTT. Protein: CASRERTAGTEAFF. V usage is TRBV19 and J usage is TRBJ1-1; D not resolved. The CDR3 is made up of 14 amino acids. V was clipped by 6 bases and J by 5 bases, with 16 bases between them. The germline gives CDR1 LNHDA, CDR2 SQIVND (reference sequence).

In its sample, this clonotype was seen many times. CDR3 nucleotides: TGTGCCAGCAGCTTGGACAGGGCGTCGAACACCATATATTTT. It is translated as CASSLDRASNTIYF. This sequence joins TRBV12-3 or TRBV12-4 and TRBJ1-3, with 8 bases aligning to TRBD1. J gave up 7 bases and V 6 bases, and 8 bases lay outside the gene matches. The CDR3 runs to 14 residues.

This clonotype was recorded at least ten times. The rearrangement links TRBV2 to TRBJ1-6; 7 bases are shared with TRBD1. The CDR3 spans 11 residues. Germline V CDR1 and CDR2: SNHLY, FYNNEI. Unmatched junction bases numbered 4, after V lost 6 bases and J lost 14 bases. The CDR3 bases are TGTGCCAGCAGGGCGACAGGGACCCTCCACTTT. This translates into CASRATGTLHF. The full variable domain, rest sourced from reference TRBV2 and TRBJ1-6, is EPEVTQTPSHQVTQMGQEVILRCVPISNHLYFYWYRQILGQKVEFLVSFYNNEISEKSEIFDDQFSVERPDGSNFTLKIRSTKLEDSAMYFCASRATGTLHFGNGTRLTVT.

This clonotype was observed once. V and J are TRBV6-1 and TRBJ2-5; 7 positions match TRBD2. CDR1 is MNHNS and CDR2 is SASEGT in the germline V gene. With 4 bases clipped from V and 4 bases from J, the junction kept 12 bases outside the gene matches. The CDR3 runs 16 residues. CDR3 loop: CASSVTAGASGETQYF. The CDR3 DNA is TGTGCCAGCAGTGTAACCGCCGGGGCTAGCGGAGAGACCCAGTACTTC.

The CDR3 bases are TGTGCCAGCAGTTTCGGGCCCCAACTTGGCGAGCAGTACTTC. As protein: CASSFGPQLGEQYF. The chain is built from TRBV7-2 and TRBJ2-7; D unresolved. Per germline, CDR1 SGHTA and CDR2 FQGNSA. Deletions cut 6 bases from V and 6 bases from J, with 18 bases between. The CDR3 has 14 amino acids.

The chain uses TRBV18 and TRBJ2-5, with D perhaps assigned TRBD1 or TRBD2 (5 bases each). V was pared by 0 bases and J by 5 bases, with 13 bases between. The CDR3 runs to 15 residues. In germline, CDR1 is KGHSH, CDR2 LQKENI. CDR3 nucleotide sequence: TGTGCCAGCTCACCACCGGGACGGCGTACGGAGACCCAGTACTTC. Translated: CASSPPGRRTETQYF.

The genes are TRBV18 and TRBJ1-5, with D tentatively TRBD1 (6 bases). From germline, CDR1 is KGHSH and CDR2 LQKENI. Trimming cost V 2 bases and J 3 bases, with 11 bases left between them. CDR3 length equals 15 residues. The CDR3, as DNA: TGTGCCAGCTCACCATCGACAGGACCCAATCAGCCCCAGCATTTT. This sequence encodes CASSPSTGPNQPQHF.

In its sample, this clonotype was seen many times. This rearrangement joins TRBV19 to TRBJ2-7; perhaps D is TRBD1 or TRBD2 (6 bases each). This CDR3 contains 13 residues. Per the germline V gene, CDR1 is LNHDA and CDR2 is SQIVND (reference sequence). Deletions cut 5 bases from V and 6 bases from J, with 14 bases between. Written as DNA, the CDR3 is TGTGCCAGTAGTCCCCCGTGGGGGGCCGAGCAGTACTTC. Translating it yields CASSPPWGAEQYF.